Below, 24 T cell receptor beta chains from the same sample are listed, as sequenced in a study of T cells in Graves' hyperthyroidism and ophthalmopathy. Researchers took RNA transcripts and amplified the TCR beta CDR3 regions from them. TCR CDR3 regions were first amplified by RT-PCR with HTBI primers. TCRdb redid the calling of the multiplex PCR reads with MiXCR, one entry per CDR3 protein. The table includes some 510,000 distinct CDR3 sequences, about half detected once. The sequencing sample was made of peripheral blood or thyroid tissue (not recorded which). The receptor source for this set is a woman aged 18-35 years with Graves' hyperthyroidism.

The chain uses TRBV29-1 and TRBJ2-5, with unresolved D. Germline lookup yields CDR1 SQVTM and CDR2 ANQGSEA. The CDR3 spans 14 residues. Trimming stripped 8 bases from V and 1 base from J, with 17 bases between. The CDR3 region has the DNA TGCAGCAGCCCAGGAAAGCGCGGCCAAGAGACCCAGTACTTC. Translation gives CSSPGKRGQETQYF.

The chain combines TRBV9 with TRBJ2-7; no clear D gene. The germline CDR1 and CDR2 sequences are SGDLS and YYNGEE. Trimming removed 2 bases from V and 5 bases from J, with 11 bases in between. The CDR3 loop spans 13 amino acids. The CDR3 loop is CASSVSLIHEQYF. The CDR3 bases are TGTGCCAGCAGCGTGTCTCTCATCCACGAGCAGTACTTC.

The chain uses TRBV5-1 and TRBJ1-6; the match to TRBD1 covers 8 bases. CDR1 and CDR2 (germline): SGHRS, YFSETQ. V was pared by 1 base and J by 7 bases, with 4 bases of the junction left unmatched. The CDR3 is made up of 15 amino acids. The CDR3 loop is CASSLRTGSNSPLHF. The CDR3 nucleotides are TGCGCCAGCAGCTTGCGGACAGGGAGCAATTCACCCCTCCACTTT.

The gene calls are TRBV9 and TRBJ2-3, with no clear D. The length of the CDR3 is 14 residues. In germline, CDR1 is SGDLS, CDR2 YYNGEE. The V end lost 0 bases, the J end lost 6 bases, and 11 bases lay between the germline ends. CDR3 amino acids: CASSVATRHDTQYF. CDR3 bases: TGTGCCAGCAGCGTAGCTACTCGGCACGATACGCAGTATTTT.

Regarding this clonotype: Given a much more abundant clone one base away, this may be a read error. V is TRBV13 and J is TRBJ1-6; the match to TRBD1 covers 8 bases. The CDR3 length is 17 residues. From germline, CDR1 is PRHDT and CDR2 FYEKMQ (reference sequence). After removal of 4 bases from V and 7 bases from J, the junction contained 12 bases not matched to a gene. The CDR3 sequence: CASSSAGSGGPNSPLHF. For the CDR3, the DNA is TGTGCCAGCAGCTCCGCCGGGTCAGGGGGCCCAAATTCACCCCTCCACTTT.

The V gene is TRBV2, the J gene TRBJ1-2; TRBD1 is a possible D gene (5 bases). The CDR3 spans 15 residues. Trimming pared 8 bases from V and 1 base from J, leaving 17 bases between. CDR1 and CDR2 (germline): SNHLY, FYNNEI. CDR3 in amino acids: CASGGVGNHNYGYTF. The CDR3 nucleotides read TGTGCCAGCGGGGGGGTCGGAAACCATAACTATGGCTACACCTTC. The full variable domain, completed using reference TRBV2 and TRBJ1-2, is EPEVTQTPSHQVTQMGQEVILRCVPISNHLYFYWYRQILGQKVEFLVSFYNNEISEKSEIFDDQFSVERPDGSNFTLKIRSTKLEDSAMYFCASGGVGNHNYGYTFGSGTRLTVV.

This clonotype was seen at least ten times. This chain uses TRBV7-8 with TRBJ1-1; TRBD1 might be the D (5 bases). The ends were cut back, 5 bases at V and 0 bases at J, with 13 bases in the middle. Germline V lookup: CDR1 SGHVS, CDR2 FQNEAQ. The CDR3 sequence is 15 residues long. CDR3 nucleotide sequence: TGTGCCAGCAGCCTCGACCAGGGACTGAACACTGAAGCTTTCTTT. It codes for CASSLDQGLNTEAFF.

This clonotype was counted many times. J is TRBJ1-1 and V is TRBV20-1; TRBD1 is a possible D gene (5 bases). Trimming stripped 0 bases from V and 6 bases from J, with 11 bases between. CDR1 is DFQATT and CDR2 is SNEGSKA in the germline V gene (reference sequence). This CDR3 is built from 13 residues. This CDR3 reads CSARDQQGPEAFF. DNA for the CDR3: TGCAGTGCTAGAGATCAGCAGGGACCTGAAGCTTTCTTT.

This clonotype has just a few counts. The chain combines TRBV20-1 with TRBJ2-5, with TRBD1 matching 9 bases. The CDR3 length is 15 residues. From germline, CDR1 is DFQATT and CDR2 SNEGSKA (reference sequence). Trimming removed 5 bases from V and 9 bases from J; junction bases left unmatched: 16. The CDR3: CSADDGTGPVDAQYF. The DNA of the CDR3 is TGCAGTGCTGACGACGGGACAGGGCCTGTCGATGCCCAGTACTTC.

The gene calls are TRBV29-1 and TRBJ2-7, with TRBD1 as a possible D gene (5 bases). Germline V gene data show CDR1 as SQVTM and CDR2 as ANQGSEA. The CDR3 has 12 amino acids. The CDR3 spells CKNPGPPYEQYF. In DNA, the CDR3 is TGCAAAAACCCAGGGCCCCCCTACGAGCAGTACTTC.

The chain carries TRBV5-1 and TRBJ2-7, with 8 positions matching TRBD2. With V trimmed by 2 bases and J by 2 bases, 6 bases remained unmatched. This CDR3 contains 15 residues. CDR1 is SGHRS and CDR2 is YFSETQ in the germline V gene. DNA for the CDR3: TGCGCCAGCAGCTTTCGGGGGGGGAGCACCTACGAGCAGTACTTC. Residues: CASSFRGGSTYEQYF.

Many counts were recorded for this clonotype. CDR3 DNA: TGTGCCAGCAGCTTAATTTCACGCTACACCTTC. It specifies CASSLISRYTF. The genes are TRBV7-3 and TRBJ1-2, with D unresolved. The CDR3 sequence is 11 residues long. Germline-derived CDR1 and CDR2 are SGHTA and FQGTGA. V was clipped by 1 base and J by 9 bases, with 6 bases between them.

This chain uses TRBV7-9 with TRBJ2-7; 10 bases align to TRBD2. V was clipped by 1 base and J by 4 bases; unmatched bases: 10. CDR3 length: 17 residues. Germline CDR1 is SEHNR and CDR2 is FQNEAQ (reference sequence). CDR3: CASSLVRSAGGPYEQYF. The CDR3 nucleotides are TGTGCCAGCAGCTTAGTTAGGTCAGCGGGAGGGCCTTACGAGCAGTACTTC.

The chain couples TRBV7-9 to TRBJ2-7; D is uncertain. Trimming removed 5 bases from V and 2 bases from J, with 13 bases in between. The germline CDR1 and CDR2 sequences are SEHNR and FQNEAQ (reference sequence). CDR3 length: 14 amino acids. CDR3: CASSLARLAYEQYF. The CDR3 DNA is TGTGCCAGCAGCCTCGCCAGACTGGCCTACGAGCAGTACTTC.

The chain is built from TRBV25-1 and TRBJ1-1; 8 bases are shared with TRBD1. Germline-derived CDR1 and CDR2 are MGHDK and SYGVNS. This CDR3 region has 15 residues. With 6 bases clipped from V and 0 bases from J, the junction kept 6 bases outside the gene matches. The CDR3 DNA sequence: TGTGCCAGCAGACCGGGACAGGCTCTGAACACTGAAGCTTTCTTT. Protein sequence: CASRPGQALNTEAFF.

CDR3 in amino acids: CASTSFGTMLNTEAFF. DNA of the CDR3: TGTGCCAGCACCTCTTTCGGGACAATGCTTAACACTGAAGCTTTCTTT. The chain recombines TRBV6-1 with TRBJ1-1; TRBD1 is a possible D gene (6 bases). CDR1 MNHNS and CDR2 SASEGT come from the germline V gene. With 7 bases removed from V and 2 bases from J, the gap between germline ends came to 20 bases. The CDR3 consists of 16 residues.

The gene calls are TRBV2 and TRBJ2-5; D remains ambiguous. The better agreement between TRBJ2-7 and the DNA end casts doubt on the J call. There are 14 residues in the CDR3. The germline V gene has CDR1 SNHLY and CDR2 FYNNEI. The CDR3 spells CASSPDLISYEQYF. The CDR3 nucleotides read TGTGCCAGCAGTCCCGACTTAATCTCCTACGAGCAGTACTTC.

This clonotype was seen only a few times. The J gene is TRBJ1-6, the V gene TRBV2, with 7 bases fitting TRBD1. With 7 bases clipped from V and 6 bases from J, the junction kept 6 bases outside the gene matches. The germline V gene encodes CDR1 SNHLY and CDR2 FYNNEI. This CDR3 spans 14 amino acids. This CDR3 is CASTLTGSNSPLHF. In DNA, the CDR3 is TGTGCCAGCACCTTGACAGGGAGTAATTCACCCCTCCACTTT.

The genes are TRBV6-1 and TRBJ1-1; weak D call: TRBD1 (5 bases). Germline V lookup: CDR1 MNHNS, CDR2 SASEGT. Trimming cost V 7 bases and J 2 bases, with 17 bases left between them. CDR3 length: 15 residues. Here the CDR3 DNA reads TGTGCCAGCATCCCGGGGAGGGGTTTAAACACTGAAGCTTTCTTT. Its translation is CASIPGRGLNTEAFF.

The CDR3 loop reads CASSQRGTNQPQHF. In DNA form, the CDR3 reads TGTGCCAGCAGCCAGCGTGGGACCAATCAGCCCCAGCATTTT. V gene TRBV2 combines with J gene TRBJ1-5, with D tentatively TRBD1 (5 bases). V shed 6 bases and J shed 3 bases, with 12 bases lying between them. Per the germline V gene, CDR1 is SNHLY and CDR2 is FYNNEI. The CDR3 is 14 residues long.

This rearrangement joins TRBV19 to TRBJ1-2; no reliable D call. In germline, CDR1 is LNHDA, CDR2 SQIVND (reference sequence). The CDR3 has 16 residues. Trimming removed 11 bases from V and 0 bases from J, with 22 bases in between. The CDR3, as DNA: TGTGCCTGGAGTGACCCGGGCAGGCCGTCTAACTATGGCTACACCTTC. Translation gives CAWSDPGRPSNYGYTF.

This clonotype was found many times. CDR3 sequence (DNA): TGTGCCAGCAGCTCCCCGACAGGGCTGAACACTGAAGCTTTCTTT. The encoded protein is CASSSPTGLNTEAFF. The rearrangement uses TRBV7-2 and TRBJ1-1; 7 positions agree with TRBD1. Germline loops: CDR1 SGHTA, CDR2 FQGNSA. V was pared by 4 bases and J by 0 bases, with 5 bases of the junction left unmatched. The CDR3 is 15 residues long.

The chain joins TRBV25-1 to TRBJ1-2; 8 bases map to TRBD1. Germline values: CDR1 MGHDK, CDR2 SYGVNS. This CDR3 comprises 16 residues. The J segment lost 3 bases and the V segment lost 4 bases, leaving 10 bases of the junction unmatched. In nucleotides, the CDR3 is TGTGCCAGCAGTGCTAGTCCAGGACAGGGAGACTATGGCTACACCTTC. It is translated as CASSASPGQGDYGYTF.

This clonotype has only one observation. The chain combines TRBV7-9 with TRBJ1-1; the D is unclear. This CDR3 is built from 15 residues. Germline V gene sequence: CDR1 SEHNR, CDR2 FQNEAQ (reference sequence). The V gene lost 3 bases and the J gene lost 1 base, with 12 bases spanning the gap. This CDR3 is CASSLRGKPNTEAFF. The CDR3 bases are TGTGCCAGCAGCTTGCGAGGTAAGCCGAACACTGAAGCTTTCTTT.